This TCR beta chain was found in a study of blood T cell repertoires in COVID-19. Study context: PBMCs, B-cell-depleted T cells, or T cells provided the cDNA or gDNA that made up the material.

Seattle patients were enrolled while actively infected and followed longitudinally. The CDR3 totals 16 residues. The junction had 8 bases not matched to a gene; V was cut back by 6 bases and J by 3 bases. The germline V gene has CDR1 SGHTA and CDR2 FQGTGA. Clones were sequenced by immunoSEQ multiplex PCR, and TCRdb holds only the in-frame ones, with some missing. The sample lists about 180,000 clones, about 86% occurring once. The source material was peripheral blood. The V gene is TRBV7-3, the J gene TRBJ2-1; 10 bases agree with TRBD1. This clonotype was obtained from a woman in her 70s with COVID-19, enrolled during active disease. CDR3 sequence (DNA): TGTGCCAGCAGATCCCCGGGACAGGGGAACTACAATGAGCAGTTCTTC. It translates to CASRSPGQGNYNEQFF.